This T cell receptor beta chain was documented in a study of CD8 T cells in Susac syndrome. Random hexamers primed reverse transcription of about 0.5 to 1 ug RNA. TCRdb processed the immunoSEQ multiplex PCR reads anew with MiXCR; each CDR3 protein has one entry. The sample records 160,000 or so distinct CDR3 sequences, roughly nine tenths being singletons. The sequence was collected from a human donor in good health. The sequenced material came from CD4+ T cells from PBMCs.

CDR3 in amino acids: CASSPRILGGREQYF. The CDR3 DNA reads TGTGCCAGCAGCCCAAGGATCCTTGGGGGCCGCGAGCAGTACTTC. The V and J genes are TRBV7-2 and TRBJ2-7; a possible D gene is TRBD1 (6 bases). CDR1 is SGHTA, CDR2 FQGNSA, per germline. V was shortened by 5 bases and J by 6 bases, with 20 bases between the two germline ends. The CDR3 sequence is 15 residues long.